One sample yielded the 12 T cell receptor beta chains listed below, sequenced in a study of T cell changes during pregnancy in multiple sclerosis. Profiling relied on immunoSEQ multiplex PCR, and the TCRdb table lists in-frame clones only, not all of them. Among 56,000 or so clones, less than 90% were seen once, and the ten largest hold more than 0.3%. The material was CD4+ T cells from peripheral blood mononuclear cells, obtained in the third trimester of pregnancy. The receptors shown here come from a female donor with multiple sclerosis, enrolled in a pregnancy study.

CDR3 residues: CASSNAGVGKYNEQFF. In DNA form, the CDR3 reads TGTGCCAGCAGCAACGCAGGGGTCGGGAAATACAATGAGCAGTTCTTC. The chain recombines TRBV7-3 with TRBJ2-1; D is perhaps TRBD1 (6 bases). This CDR3 contains 16 residues. Germline lookup yields CDR1 SGHTA and CDR2 FQGTGA. V lost 5 bases, J lost 4 bases, and 18 bases lay in between.

The chain employs TRBV19 and TRBJ2-1, with 9 bases fitting TRBD2. The ends lost 5 bases at V and 0 bases at J; junction bases unmatched: 11. Germline V CDR1 and CDR2: LNHDA, SQIVND (reference sequence). The CDR3 is 18 amino acids. This CDR3 is CASSSESGRWSSYNEQFF. CDR3 sequence (DNA): TGTGCCAGTAGTTCAGAGAGCGGGAGGTGGAGCTCCTACAATGAGCAGTTCTTC.

This chain links TRBV6-5 with TRBJ2-7, with 8 bases identical to TRBD2. Germline V gene lookup returns CDR1 MNHEY and CDR2 SVGAGI. This CDR3 is 14 amino acids long. V lost 7 bases, J lost 7 bases, and 12 bases stayed unmatched. The CDR3 DNA sequence: TGTGCCAGCAAAGAGACTAGCGCCCCTACGGAGCAGTACTTC. This gives the protein CASKETSAPTEQYF.

This clone was found a few times. The chain has TRBV10-3 and TRBJ1-5; 9 bases map to TRBD1. Germline CDR1 is ENHRY and CDR2 is SYGVKD. The CDR3 totals 15 residues. J was trimmed by 5 bases and V by 9 bases; bases with no gene match: 11. The CDR3 nucleotides read TGTGCCATAGGGGGTAACGGGACAGGGTATCAGCCCCAGCATTTT. Its protein product is CAIGGNGTGYQPQHF.

This sequence joins TRBV19 and TRBJ1-1; 8 bases match TRBD1. Germline trimming cut 5 bases from V and 8 bases from J; bases unmatched to any gene: 4. The CDR3 totals 12 residues. Germline-derived CDR1 and CDR2 are LNHDA and SQIVND (reference sequence). The CDR3 protein is CASSPRDREAFF. The CDR3 DNA follows: TGTGCCAGTAGTCCTCGGGACAGGGAAGCTTTCTTT.

This chain connects TRBV30 to TRBJ1-1; 9 bases fit TRBD1. Germline-derived CDR1 and CDR2 are GTSNPN and SVGIG (reference sequence). The V and J ends lost 3 bases and 4 bases, in that order; junction bases with no gene match: 15. CDR3 length: 17 amino acids. CDR3 in amino acids: CAWRRFNGDRDSTEAFF. In nucleotides, the CDR3 is TGTGCCTGGAGGCGATTTAACGGGGACAGGGATAGCACTGAAGCTTTCTTT.

The chain links TRBV5-1 to TRBJ1-5; D call uncertain. V shed 4 bases and J shed 6 bases, with 17 bases lying between them. The CDR3 contains 15 residues. CDR1 SGHRS and CDR2 YFSETQ come from the germline V gene. The CDR3 loop is CASSEGTTAGQPQHF. The CDR3, as DNA: TGCGCCAGCAGCGAGGGCACCACGGCGGGTCAGCCCCAGCATTTT.

The chain links TRBV28 to TRBJ2-2, with a weak D call TRBD1 (5 bases). The CDR3 length is 15 residues. The V and J ends lost 6 bases and 2 bases respectively, with 13 bases between them. From germline, CDR1 is MDHEN and CDR2 SYDVKM. The CDR3 DNA is TGTGCCAGCAGGCGACAGCAGGGAAACACCGGGGAGCTGTTTTTT. Its translation is CASRRQQGNTGELFF.

Here the CDR3 reads CASSIGQTGEAFF. The CDR3 region has the DNA TGCGCCAGCAGCATCGGACAGACCGGGGAAGCTTTCTTT. The chain employs TRBV5-1 and TRBJ1-1; a possible D gene is TRBD1 (6 bases). CDR3 length: 13 amino acids. The ends were cut back, 4 bases at V and 8 bases at J, with 15 bases in the middle. Germline loops: CDR1 SGHRS, CDR2 YFSETQ.

The V call is TRBV7-8, the J call TRBJ1-1, with D perhaps matching TRBD1 (6 bases). Germline V gene sequence: CDR1 SGHVS, CDR2 FQNEAQ. The CDR3 covers 15 residues. V lost 6 bases, J lost 4 bases, and 18 bases lay in between. CDR3 loop: CASSPQWGLATEAFF. Written as DNA, the CDR3 is TGTGCCAGCAGTCCTCAGTGGGGGCTGGCCACTGAAGCTTTCTTT.

The gene calls are TRBV19 and TRBJ1-1; D may be TRBD1 (6 bases). Germline V lookup: CDR1 LNHDA, CDR2 SQIVND (reference sequence). The V end lost 3 bases, the J end lost 4 bases, and 12 bases lay between the germline ends. The CDR3 covers 14 residues. DNA of the CDR3: TGTGCCAGTAGTATCGGGGGGCGAGTCACTGAAGCTTTCTTT. Translating gives CASSIGGRVTEAFF.

The chain has TRBV10-3 and TRBJ1-2; 8 bases are a match to TRBD1. The CDR3 loop spans 12 amino acids. The germline V gene has CDR1 ENHRY and CDR2 SYGVKD. Trimming cost V 6 bases and J 8 bases; bases outside gene matches: 5. The CDR3 sequence: CAIRQGEEGYTF. DNA of the CDR3: TGTGCCATCAGACAGGGGGAGGAAGGCTACACCTTC.